The next 25 T cell receptor beta chains were all read from a single sample in a study of graft-versus-host responses after intestinal transplantation. Some clones are missing from TCRdb's copy, which holds only in-frame ones; the method was immunoSEQ multiplex PCR. The sample comprises tens of thousands of clones, around 90% of which are singletons, and about 6.3% rests with the top ten. No antigen has been identified for these receptors. The sequences come from unstimulated CD8+ T cells sorted from spleen or lymph node cells, collected before intestinal transplant. These TCRs come from a human donor who received an intestinal transplant.

This sequence joins TRBV7-9 and TRBJ1-6; D remains ambiguous. Trimming shortened V by 5 bases and J by 0 bases, and 11 bases separated the two germline ends. Per germline, CDR1 SEHNR and CDR2 FQNEAQ (reference sequence). The CDR3 spans 16 residues. The CDR3 sequence is CASSPPAVSYNSPLHF. CDR3 nucleotide sequence: TGTGCCAGCAGCCCCCCCGCCGTCTCCTATAATTCACCCCTCCACTTT. Combining the CDR3 with reference TRBV7-9 and TRBJ1-6 gives the whole variable domain DTGVSQNPRHKITKRGQNVTFRCDPISEHNRLYWYRQTLGQGPEFLTYFQNEAQLEKSRLLSDRFSAERPKGSFSTLEIQRTEQGDSAMYLCASSPPAVSYNSPLHFGNGTRLTVT.

This chain connects TRBV29-1 to TRBJ2-5, with a tentative D call TRBD2 (6 bases). CDR3 length: 12 residues. Trimming pared 6 bases from V and 2 bases from J, leaving 10 bases between. Germline CDR1 reads SQVTM; CDR2 reads ANQGSEA. The CDR3 here is CSVIREQETQYF. CDR3 sequence (DNA): TGCAGCGTCATTCGGGAGCAAGAGACCCAGTACTTC.

This chain joins TRBV6-4 and TRBJ2-3; TRBD2 matches at 13 bases. Germline CDR1 is MRHNA and CDR2 is SNTAGT. This CDR3 has 16 residues. The V segment lost 4 bases and the J segment 4 bases; nucleotides outside the gene matches: 5. CDR3 nucleotides: TGTGCCAGCAGTGCCTCCGGGACTAGCGGGGCAGATACGCAGTATTTT. Encoded protein: CASSASGTSGADTQYF.

The V and J genes are TRBV28 and TRBJ1-1; D is ambiguous. The CDR3 is made up of 13 amino acids. V gave up 3 bases and J gave up 0 bases, with 5 bases separating them. Looked up from germline, CDR1 is MDHEN and CDR2 is SYDVKM. CDR3 DNA sequence: TGTGCCAGCAGTTTGACCATGAACACTGAAGCTTTCTTT. The encoded protein is CASSLTMNTEAFF. Filled out from reference TRBV28 and TRBJ1-1, the complete variable domain reads DVKVTQSSRYLVKRTGEKVFLECVQDMDHENMFWYRQDPGLGLRLIYFSYDVKMKEKGDIPEGYSVSREKKERFSLILESASTNQTSMYLCASSLTMNTEAFFGQGTRLTVV.

The chain links TRBV7-9 to TRBJ2-1, with D possibly being TRBD2 (5 bases). The germline gives CDR1 SEHNR, CDR2 FQNEAQ (reference sequence). The CDR3 spans 14 residues. V was trimmed by 0 bases and J by 2 bases, leaving 5 bases between them. In DNA, the CDR3 is TGTGCCAGCAGCTTAGCGGGAGCCTACAATGAGCAGTTCTTC. This gives the protein CASSLAGAYNEQFF.

This clone was seen only a few times. The chain uses TRBV6-1 and TRBJ2-7; D is unresolved. There are 12 residues in the CDR3. Trimming removed 6 bases at V and 3 bases at J, with 9 bases between. Germline V lookup: CDR1 MNHNS, CDR2 SASEGT. The CDR3 is CASRSRLYEQYF. The CDR3 DNA follows: TGTGCCAGCAGGAGTCGCCTCTACGAGCAGTACTTC.

The V call is TRBV29-1, the J call TRBJ2-7, with TRBD2 identical over 7 bases. Germline loops: CDR1 SQVTM, CDR2 ANQGSEA. Unmatched junction bases numbered 5, after V lost 7 bases and J lost 5 bases. The CDR3 is 11 residues long. CDR3 coding DNA: TGCAGCGCTCGGGACTATCACGAGCAGTACTTC. Translation gives CSARDYHEQYF.

The CDR3 coding sequence is TGTGCCAGCAGTGAAAGGGGGCTAGTCACTGAAGCTTTCTTT. Its translation is CASSERGLVTEAFF. The V call is TRBV6-5, the J call TRBJ1-1; 7 bases are a match to TRBD1. The germline V gene encodes CDR1 MNHEY and CDR2 SVGAGI. The CDR3 runs to 14 residues. V lost 5 bases to trimming and J lost 4 bases; unmatched junction nucleotides: 7.

The J gene is TRBJ1-2, the V gene TRBV27; D call uncertain. CDR1 and CDR2 (germline): MNHEY, SMNVEV (reference sequence). This CDR3 region has 13 residues. V was clipped by 5 bases and J by 8 bases, with 15 bases between them. CDR3 DNA sequence: TGTGCCAGCAGTCTAAGCCGGTGGTTAGGCTACACCTTC. As protein: CASSLSRWLGYTF.

V is TRBV2 and J is TRBJ2-1, with D perhaps TRBD1 (5 bases). V lost 0 bases to trimming and J lost 3 bases, with 6 bases between them. CDR1 and CDR2 (germline): SNHLY, FYNNEI. This CDR3 comprises 14 residues. The CDR3 is CASSEAQDYNEQFF. The DNA of the CDR3 is TGTGCCAGCAGTGAAGCACAGGACTACAATGAGCAGTTCTTC.

The rearrangement uses TRBV13 and TRBJ2-3; 9 bases are shared with TRBD2. Germline V gene sequence: CDR1 PRHDT, CDR2 FYEKMQ (reference sequence). V trimming: 0 bases; J trimming: 6 bases; junction bases outside the gene matches: 1. The CDR3 is made up of 14 amino acids. The CDR3 region is CASSLGLAGDTQYF. The DNA of the CDR3 is TGTGCCAGCAGCTTAGGTCTAGCGGGGGATACGCAGTATTTT.

This chain's CDR3 is CASSSNRDRVPDTQYF. DNA for the CDR3: TGTGCCAGCAGCTCCAACCGGGACAGGGTCCCAGATACGCAGTATTTT. This chain joins TRBV7-9 and TRBJ2-3; 9 nucleotides align to TRBD1. This CDR3 comprises 16 residues. Germline assignment: CDR1 SEHNR and CDR2 FQNEAQ (reference sequence). The V gene end was trimmed by 4 bases and the J gene end by 4 bases; junction bases not matched to a gene: 9.

The chain couples TRBV5-1 to TRBJ2-7, with 7 positions matching TRBD1. CDR1 is SGHRS and CDR2 is YFSETQ in the germline V gene. V was pared by 5 bases and J by 4 bases, with 18 bases of the junction left unmatched. The CDR3 is 17 residues long. CDR3 nucleotides: TGCGCCAGCAGTCAGACAGGGACCTACGACCTCCTATACGAGCAGTACTTC. Its translation: CASSQTGTYDLLYEQYF.

The gene calls are TRBV7-3 and TRBJ1-2; D is undetermined. The V and J ends lost 5 bases and 3 bases respectively, with 13 bases between them. CDR3 size: 14 residues. CDR1 is SGHTA and CDR2 is FQGTGA in the germline V gene. The CDR3, as DNA: TGTGCCAGCAGCCCAAGGACGCCTGACTATGGCTACACCTTC. Translating gives CASSPRTPDYGYTF.

The V gene is TRBV6-5, the J gene TRBJ2-3; perhaps TRBD2 as D (6 bases). This CDR3 has 15 residues. From germline, CDR1 is MNHEY and CDR2 SVGAGI. Trimming shortened V by 9 bases and J by 2 bases, and 18 bases separated the two germline ends. DNA of the CDR3: TGTGCCAGTTCGGGGGACGGCGGGAACACAGATACGCAGTATTTT. Translated, it gives CASSGDGGNTDTQYF.

This rearrangement joins TRBV4-1 to TRBJ2-1; D unresolved. Germline CDR1 is MGHRA and CDR2 is YSYEKL. Trimming shortened V by 0 bases and J by 4 bases, and 10 bases separated the two germline ends. There are 15 residues in the CDR3. For the CDR3, the DNA is TGCGCCAGCAGCCAAGATCCACCAGCATACAATGAGCAGTTCTTC. Amino acids: CASSQDPPAYNEQFF.

The genes are TRBV28 and TRBJ2-7; the match to TRBD2 covers 8 bases. The CDR3 is 15 residues long. Germline values: CDR1 MDHEN, CDR2 SYDVKM. V lost 4 bases and J lost 2; bases outside the gene matches: 7. The DNA of the CDR3 is TGTGCCAGCAGTTCACAGACTAGCGTGACCTACGAGCAGTACTTC. This codes for CASSSQTSVTYEQYF.

The rearrangement uses TRBV10-3 and TRBJ2-6; 7 bases map to TRBD2. The V gene's germline CDR1 is ENHRY and CDR2 SYGVKD. With V trimmed by 4 bases and J by 3 bases, 6 bases remained unmatched. This CDR3 is built from 16 residues. The CDR3 region is CAISARGVNGANVLTF. CDR3 in DNA: TGTGCCATCAGTGCCCGGGGGGTTAATGGGGCCAACGTCCTGACTTTC.

The chain links TRBV4-1 to TRBJ2-7; unclear D gene. Deletions cut 0 bases from V and 5 bases from J, with 14 bases between. The CDR3 is 15 residues long. From germline, CDR1 is MGHRA and CDR2 YSYEKL. The CDR3 sequence is CASSQESRENDEQYF. The DNA for the CDR3 is TGCGCCAGCAGCCAAGAGTCCCGAGAGAATGACGAGCAGTACTTC.

This chain uses TRBV6-1 with TRBJ2-1; 7 bases are shared with TRBD2. The CDR3 is 15 residues long. Trimming removed 1 base from V and 0 bases from J; junction bases left unmatched: 0. Germline-derived CDR1 and CDR2 are MNHNS and SASEGT. The CDR3 DNA follows: TGTGCCAGCAGTGAAGGCGGGAGCTCCTACAATGAGCAGTTCTTC. Encoded protein: CASSEGGSSYNEQFF.

This chain links TRBV4-1 with TRBJ2-3, with D perhaps TRBD1 or TRBD2 (5 bases each). This CDR3 is 15 amino acids long. Germline V gene sequence: CDR1 MGHRA, CDR2 YSYEKL. The V end was cut by 1 base, the J end by 2 bases, with 10 bases between. CDR3 in DNA: TGCGCCAGCAGCCAAGTTGAGGGACCCACAGATACGCAGTATTTT. Residues: CASSQVEGPTDTQYF.

As regards this clone: No conserved phenylalanine or tryptophan is present at the end of the CDR3, so a read error is the likely explanation. This chain joins TRBV2 and TRBJ1-2, with 8 positions matching TRBD1. Germline trimming cut 6 bases from V and 1 base from J; bases unmatched to any gene: 4. Germline CDR1 SNHLY, CDR2 FYNNEI. The CDR3 loop spans 14 amino acids. Here the CDR3 reads CASSLGQGNYGYTL. The CDR3 DNA sequence: TGTGCCAGCAGCCTCGGACAGGGTAACTATGGCTACACCCTC.

V is TRBV10-3 and J is TRBJ1-1, with D uncertain. The CDR3 has 14 amino acids. V lost 5 bases to trimming and J lost 3 bases, with 13 bases between them. From germline, CDR1 is ENHRY and CDR2 SYGVKD. The chain's CDR3 is CAISKRFVYTEAFF. The CDR3 nucleotides read TGTGCCATCAGTAAAAGATTCGTCTACACTGAAGCTTTCTTT.

This CDR3 reads CASSPRPDTQYF. CDR3 bases: TGTGCCAGCAGCCCCCGCCCAGATACGCAGTATTTT. The chain links TRBV7-9 to TRBJ2-3; unclear D gene. The CDR3 spans 12 residues. Trimming cost V 5 bases and J 4 bases, with 7 bases left between them. Germline V lookup: CDR1 SEHNR, CDR2 FQNEAQ (reference sequence).

The genes are TRBV9 and TRBJ2-1; 12 bases are shared with TRBD2. Per germline, CDR1 SGDLS and CDR2 YYNGEE. The ends lost 0 bases at V and 2 bases at J; junction bases unmatched: 12. The length of the CDR3 is 20 residues. As DNA, the CDR3 is TGTGCCAGCAGCGTAGAGCTAGCGGGGGGGTCCCATAACACCTACAATGAGCAGTTCTTC. This encodes CASSVELAGGSHNTYNEQFF.